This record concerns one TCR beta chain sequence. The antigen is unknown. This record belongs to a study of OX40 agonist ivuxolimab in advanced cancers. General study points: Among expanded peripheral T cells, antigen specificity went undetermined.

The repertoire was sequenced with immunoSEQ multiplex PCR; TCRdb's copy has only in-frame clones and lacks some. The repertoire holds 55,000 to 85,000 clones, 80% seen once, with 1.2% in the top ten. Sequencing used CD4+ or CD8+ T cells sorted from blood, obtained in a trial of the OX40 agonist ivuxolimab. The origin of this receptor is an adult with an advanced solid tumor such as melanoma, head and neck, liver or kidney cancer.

CDR3 bases: TGTGCCAGCAGCTCAACTAGGGCGGGGGGAAGTGAGCAGTTCTTC. This translates into CASSSTRAGGSEQFF. The chain is built from TRBV7-9 and TRBJ2-1; 8 nucleotides align to TRBD2. Germline-derived CDR1 and CDR2 are SEHNR and FQNEAQ (reference sequence). The V gene end was trimmed by 4 bases and the J gene end by 9 bases; junction bases not matched to a gene: 11. The CDR3 totals 15 residues. The variable domain in full, completed from reference TRBV7-9 and TRBJ2-1, reads DTGVSQNPRHKITKRGQNVTFRCDPISEHNRLYWYRQTLGQGPEFLTYFQNEAQLEKSRLLSDRFSAERPKGSFSTLEIQRTEQGDSAMYLCASSSTRAGGSEQFFGPGTRLTVL.